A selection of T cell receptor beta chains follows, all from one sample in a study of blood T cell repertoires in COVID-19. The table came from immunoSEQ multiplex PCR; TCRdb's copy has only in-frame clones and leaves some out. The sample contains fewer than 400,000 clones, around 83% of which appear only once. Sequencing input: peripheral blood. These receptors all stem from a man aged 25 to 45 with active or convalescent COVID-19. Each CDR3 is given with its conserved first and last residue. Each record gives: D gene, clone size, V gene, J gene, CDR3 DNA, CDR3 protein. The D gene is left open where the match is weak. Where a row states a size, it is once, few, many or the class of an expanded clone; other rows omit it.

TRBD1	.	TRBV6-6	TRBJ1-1	TGTGCCAGCAGAAATAACAGGGGGCTGGTCACTGAAGCTTTCTTT	CASRNNRGLVTEAFF
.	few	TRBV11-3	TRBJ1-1	TGTGCCAGCAGCCCCTTGGGCAGTGAAGCTTTCTTT	CASSPLGSEAFF
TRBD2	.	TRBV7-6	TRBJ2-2	TGTGCCAGCAGCCCCCAAGCGGGGACGAACACCGGGGAGCTGTTTTTT	CASSPQAGTNTGELFF
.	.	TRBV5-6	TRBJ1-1	TGTGCCAGCAGGGCTGGTCCCTTATGGTTTAACACTGAAGCTTTCTTT	CASRAGPLWFNTEAFF
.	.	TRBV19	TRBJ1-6	TGTGCCAGTAGTCGGACAGCCAATAATTCACCCCTCCACTTT	CASSRTANNSPLHF
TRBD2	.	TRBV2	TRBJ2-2	TGTGCCAGCAGCACTGCGGATAGCGGGAGGCGAACCGGGGAGCTGTTTTTT	CASSTADSGRRTGELFF
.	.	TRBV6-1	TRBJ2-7	TGTGCCAGCAGTGAATTACCAGGCAAGTCATACGAGCAGTACTTC	CASSELPGKSYEQYF
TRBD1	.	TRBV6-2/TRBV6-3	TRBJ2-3	TGTGCCAGCAGCCGCCCTTCCTTTACAGGGGGCGATACGCAGTATTTT	CASSRPSFTGGDTQYF
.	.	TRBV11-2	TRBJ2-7	TGTGCCAGCAGCTTAGGTAGAACACAGGGCTCCTACGAGCAGTACTTC	CASSLGRTQGSYEQYF
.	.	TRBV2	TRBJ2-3	TGTGCCATCATTCCCTTGGCTAGTAGCACAGATACGCAGTATTTT	CAIIPLASSTDTQYF
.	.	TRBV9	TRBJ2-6	TGTGCCAGCAGCCTCAGGTCGGCCAACGTCCTGACTTTC	CASSLRSANVLTF
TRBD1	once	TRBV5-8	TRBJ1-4	TGTGCCAGCAGCTTGAGTTGGACAGGGGGAGAAAAACTGTTTTTT	CASSLSWTGGEKLFF
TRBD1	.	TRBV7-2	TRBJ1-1	TGTGCCAGCAGCACACGACAGGGGGGTTCGGCTTTCTTT	CASSTRQGGSAFF
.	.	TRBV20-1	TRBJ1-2	TGCAGTGCTAGTGCAACAGTGAGAGGCTACACCTTC	CSASATVRGYTF
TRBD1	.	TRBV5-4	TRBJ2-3	TGTGCCAGCAGTATAGACAGGGGGCGCGGAGATACGCAGTATTTT	CASSIDRGRGDTQYF
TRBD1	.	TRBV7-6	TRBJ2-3	TGTGCCAGCAGCTTCGCCGGGACAGAGTTTTCCTATACGCAGTATTTT	CASSFAGTEFSYTQYF
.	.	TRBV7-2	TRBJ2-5	TGTGCCAGCAGCTTAAGGCTCGGCGGAGAGACCCAGTACTTC	CASSLRLGGETQYF
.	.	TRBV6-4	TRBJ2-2	TGTGCCAGCAGTGTTTTAGTGAACACCGGGGAGCTGTTTTTT	CASSVLVNTGELFF
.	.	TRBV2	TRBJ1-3	TGTGCCAGCAGTGAAGTGCGGGGATCTGGAAACACCATATATTTT	CASSEVRGSGNTIYF
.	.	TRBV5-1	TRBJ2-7	TGCGCCAGCAGCACTGGACTCTCCGAGCAGTACTTC	CASSTGLSEQYF
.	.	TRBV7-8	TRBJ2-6	TGTGCCAGCAGCTTCTTTTCAGCAGGCTCTGGGGCCAACGTCCTGACTTTC	CASSFFSAGSGANVLTF
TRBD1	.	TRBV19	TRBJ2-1	TGTGCCAGTAGTATACGGGACAGGGAGTTCAATGAGCAGTTCTTC	CASSIRDREFNEQFF
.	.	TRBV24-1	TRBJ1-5	TGTGCCACCAGTGAGATCGAGGGAGGGCCCCAGCATTTT	CATSEIEGGPQHF
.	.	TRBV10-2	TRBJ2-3	TGCGCCAGCAGTGAACAGGGAAGAGATACGCAGTATTTT	CASSEQGRDTQYF
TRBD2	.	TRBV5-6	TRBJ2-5	TGTGCCAGCAGCTTGACGGGGGGTTCCCAAGAGACCCAGTACTTC	CASSLTGGSQETQYF
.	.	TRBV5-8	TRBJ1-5	TGTGCCAGCAGCTTGGGGGCAGGGATCGACAATCAGCCCCAGCATTTT	CASSLGAGIDNQPQHF
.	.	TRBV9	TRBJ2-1	TGTGCCAGCAGCGTAGCGGGTGCCTACAATGAGCAGTTCTTC	CASSVAGAYNEQFF
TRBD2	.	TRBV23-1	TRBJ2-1	TGCGCCAGCAGTCCATCCGAGGGGCGGGAGGGCCTTGTGAATGAGCAGTTCTTC	CASSPSEGREGLVNEQFF
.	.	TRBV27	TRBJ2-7	TGTGCCAGCTGGAGCTGGCAAAAAACCTACGAGCAGTACTTC	CASWSWQKTYEQYF
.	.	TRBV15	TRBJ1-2	TGTGCCACCAGCATAGACAGGTCCCCCAACTATGGCTACACCTTC	CATSIDRSPNYGYTF
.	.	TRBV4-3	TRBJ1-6	TGCGCCAGCAGCCAAGACCGATTCGGTAGCACCCTCCACTTT	CASSQDRFGSTLHF
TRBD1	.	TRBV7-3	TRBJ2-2	TGTGCCAGCAGCTTCATTACAGGGGGCCGTGGGGAGCTGTTTTTT	CASSFITGGRGELFF
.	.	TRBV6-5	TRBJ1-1	TGTGCCAGCAGCCAGACAGACAACACTGAAGCTTTCTTT	CASSQTDNTEAFF
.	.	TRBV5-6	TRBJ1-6	TGTGCCAGCAGCCCGGCGGGCCGAGTGCCCCTCCACTTT	CASSPAGRVPLHF
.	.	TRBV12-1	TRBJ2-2	TGTGCCAGCAGCTCCTACCACACCGGGGAGCTGTTTTTT	CASSSYHTGELFF
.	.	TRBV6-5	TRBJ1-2	TGTGCCAGCAGTTACGCCCCCGGCGGTAGCTATGGCTACACCTTC	CASSYAPGGSYGYTF
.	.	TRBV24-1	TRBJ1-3	TGTGCCACCAGTCCGGGACATTGGAACTCTGGAAACACCATATATTTT	CATSPGHWNSGNTIYF
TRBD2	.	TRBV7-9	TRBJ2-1	TGTGCCAGCAGCCCGGGGACTAGCGGTTACAATGAGCAGTTCTTC	CASSPGTSGYNEQFF
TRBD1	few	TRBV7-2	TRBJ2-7	TGTGCCAGCAGCTTAGGGGGACAGTTCTACGAGCAGTACTTC	CASSLGGQFYEQYF
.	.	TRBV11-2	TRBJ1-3	TGTGCCAGCAGCTTAGACGGGTTGGCGGGCTTTGGTGGAAACACCATATATTTT	CASSLDGLAGFGGNTIYF
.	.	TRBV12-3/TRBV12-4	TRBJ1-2	TGTGCCAGCAGTTTACGGGGGGACTATGGCTACACCTTC	CASSLRGDYGYTF
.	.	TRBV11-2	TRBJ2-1	TGTGCCAGCAGCCCTAACTACGCCCTAGGGGATGAGCAGTTCTTC	CASSPNYALGDEQFF
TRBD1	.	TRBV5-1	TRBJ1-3	TGCGCCAGCAGAAAGGGGGCAACAGGAGGGTTTGGAAACACCATATATTTT	CASRKGATGGFGNTIYF
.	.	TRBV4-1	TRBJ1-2	TGCGCCAGCAGCCAGCTCTGGGGGCCCAACTATGGCTACACCTTC	CASSQLWGPNYGYTF
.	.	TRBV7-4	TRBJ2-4	TGTGCCAGCAGCTCCCCGGGTCTAGCCAAAAACATTCAGTACTTC	CASSSPGLAKNIQYF
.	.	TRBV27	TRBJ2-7	TGTGCCAGCAGTTTATCGGGGGGGCCGCGGGAGCAGTACTTC	CASSLSGGPREQYF
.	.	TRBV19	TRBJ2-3	TGTGCCAGTAGTATGGGGAGCGCCACAGATACGCAGTATTTT	CASSMGSATDTQYF
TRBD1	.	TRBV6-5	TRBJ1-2	TGTGCCAGCAGTTATGCCGGGACAGGCTATGGCTACACCTTC	CASSYAGTGYGYTF
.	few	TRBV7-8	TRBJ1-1	TGTGCCAGCAGCTTAGCGGTAGGACAGTTGAACACTGAAGCTTTCTTT	CASSLAVGQLNTEAFF
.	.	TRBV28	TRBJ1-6	TGTGCCAGCTTAGGGGGGGATTCACCCCTCCACTTT	CASLGGDSPLHF
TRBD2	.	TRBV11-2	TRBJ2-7	TGTGCCAGCAGCTTAGATCTTCTAGCGGGCAATTACGAGCAGTACTTC	CASSLDLLAGNYEQYF
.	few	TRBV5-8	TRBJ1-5	TGTGCCAGCAGCTTGAAGGGACTACCCCAGCATTTT	CASSLKGLPQHF
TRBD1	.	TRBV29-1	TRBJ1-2	TGCAGCGTTAATGTCCCGGGACAGGTGCCGTATGGCTACACCTTC	CSVNVPGQVPYGYTF
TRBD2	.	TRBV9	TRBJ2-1	TGTGCCAGCAACCCACGAGGGGAGGGTGAGCAGTTCTTC	CASNPRGEGEQFF
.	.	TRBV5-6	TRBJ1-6	TGTGCCAGCAGCTTGGGGCATCCTAATTCACCCCTCCACTTT	CASSLGHPNSPLHF